The source of this TCR beta chain is a study of early T cells in non-severe SARS-CoV-2 infection. Each cDNA molecule carried a unique molecular identifier. Using its own MiXCR run on the 5' RACE reads, TCRdb lists one record per CDR3 protein. The sample consists of over 90,000 distinct CDR3 sequences, 12% of them appearing once. The sample consisted of whole blood, taken at baseline. The sequence came from an adult who was a healthcare worker with PCR-confirmed SARS-CoV-2 infection or an uninfected control (not recorded which).

The CDR3 sequence: CASSLEGTPSYEQYF. The CDR3 region has the DNA TGTGCCAGCAGCTTAGAGGGGACACCTTCCTACGAGCAGTACTTC. This chain uses TRBV7-2 with TRBJ2-7; weak D call: TRBD1 (6 bases). The germline V and J ends were trimmed by 1 base and 1 base, with 11 bases remaining between them. Per the germline V gene, CDR1 is SGHTA and CDR2 is FQGNSA. The CDR3 consists of 15 residues.